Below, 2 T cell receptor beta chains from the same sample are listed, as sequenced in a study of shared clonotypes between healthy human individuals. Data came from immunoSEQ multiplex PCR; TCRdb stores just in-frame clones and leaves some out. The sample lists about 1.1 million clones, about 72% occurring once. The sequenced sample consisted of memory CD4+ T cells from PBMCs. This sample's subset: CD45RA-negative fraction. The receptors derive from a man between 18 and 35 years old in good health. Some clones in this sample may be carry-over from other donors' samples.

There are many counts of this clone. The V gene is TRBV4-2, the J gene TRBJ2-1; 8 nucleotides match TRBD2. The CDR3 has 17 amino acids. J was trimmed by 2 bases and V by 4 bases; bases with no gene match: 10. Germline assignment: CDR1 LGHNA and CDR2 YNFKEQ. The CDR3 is CASSPRASGSTYNEQFF. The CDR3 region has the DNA TGTGCCAGCAGCCCTCGGGCTAGCGGGTCTACCTACAATGAGCAGTTCTTC.

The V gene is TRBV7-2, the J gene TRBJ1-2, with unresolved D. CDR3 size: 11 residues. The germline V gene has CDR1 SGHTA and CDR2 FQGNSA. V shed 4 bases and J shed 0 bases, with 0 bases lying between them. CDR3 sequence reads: CASSSNYGYTF. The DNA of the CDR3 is TGTGCCAGCAGCTCTAACTATGGCTACACCTTC.